The rows below give T cell receptor beta chains drawn from one sample of a study of cytomegalovirus exposure and HLA in healthy donors. Assay used: immunoSEQ multiplex PCR; TCRdb lists only in-frame clones, some missing. The table lists 150,000 or so clones, about 85% of them singletons. Input material: PBMCs. These receptors all stem from a man aged 25-45 years in good health and CMV-seropositive. Each CDR3 is given without its conserved first and last residue. D genes are given only for firm matches.

J: TRBJ1-2; D: -; V: TRBV30; CDR3: AWSVLPYGYT
J: TRBJ2-1; D: -; V: TRBV6-5; CDR3: ASSVLLGEQF
J: TRBJ1-6; D: TRBD1; V: TRBV5-5; CDR3: ASSRNPGTGVSSPLH
J: TRBJ1-2; D: -; V: TRBV4-3; CDR3: ASSQDVTGFYYGYT
J: TRBJ1-6; D: -; V: TRBV15; CDR3: ATSRRDFGNSPLH
J: TRBJ2-3; D: -; V: TRBV5-1; CDR3: ASSPAAPPTDTQY
J: TRBJ1-1; D: TRBD1; V: TRBV4-1; CDR3: ASSRTGDTEAF
J: TRBJ1-1; D: -; V: TRBV2; CDR3: ASSEDSNTEAF
J: TRBJ2-7; D: -; V: TRBV10-3; CDR3: AISEYNGQIEQY
J: TRBJ2-5; D: -; V: TRBV11-1; CDR3: ASSSRTGKETQY
J: TRBJ2-1; D: TRBD1; V: TRBV12-5; CDR3: ASGIGQASYNEQF
J: TRBJ1-2; D: TRBD1; V: TRBV19; CDR3: ASSREQGNYGYT
J: TRBJ2-1; D: TRBD2; V: TRBV7-6; CDR3: ASSPWRLAGGEQF
J: TRBJ2-1; D: TRBD1; V: TRBV10-3; CDR3: AISGGGQGSNEQF
J: TRBJ1-5; D: TRBD1; V: TRBV18; CDR3: ASSPNGIRGGNWDQPQH
J: TRBJ1-2; D: -; V: TRBV20-1; CDR3: SASQGYGYT
J: TRBJ2-3; D: -; V: TRBV5-8; CDR3: ASSPRLEGATDTQY
J: TRBJ1-5; D: TRBD1; V: TRBV4-1; CDR3: ASSDRGRNQPQH
J: TRBJ2-7; D: TRBD1; V: TRBV27; CDR3: ASSPGQSYEQY
J: TRBJ1-1; D: -; V: TRBV5-1; CDR3: ASSLAGRADTEAF